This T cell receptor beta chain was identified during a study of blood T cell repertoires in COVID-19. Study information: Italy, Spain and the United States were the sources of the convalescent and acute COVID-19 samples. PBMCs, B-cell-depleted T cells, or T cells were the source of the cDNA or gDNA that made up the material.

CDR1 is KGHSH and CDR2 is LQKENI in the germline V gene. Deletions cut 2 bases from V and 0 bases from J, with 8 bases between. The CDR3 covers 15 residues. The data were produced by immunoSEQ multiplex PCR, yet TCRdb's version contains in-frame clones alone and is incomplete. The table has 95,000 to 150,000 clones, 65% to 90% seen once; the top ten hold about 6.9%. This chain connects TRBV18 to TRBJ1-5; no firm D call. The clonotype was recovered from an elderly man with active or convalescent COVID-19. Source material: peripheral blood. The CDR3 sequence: CASSPSVVSNQPQHF. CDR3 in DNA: TGTGCCAGCTCACCATCGGTAGTTAGCAATCAGCCCCAGCATTTT.